This is a list of T cell receptor beta chains from one sample in a study of graft-versus-host responses after intestinal transplantation. No antigen is known for these receptors. The protocol was immunoSEQ multiplex PCR, while the TCRdb copy is restricted to in-frame clones and leaves out a portion. The sample records around 93,000 clones, over 80% being singletons. The specimen comprised unstimulated CD8+ T cells sorted from spleen or lymph node cells, sampled before intestinal transplant. These receptors all come from a human donor who received an intestinal transplant. Each CDR3 is given with its conserved first and last residue. The D gene is left open where the match is weak. Some rows have no size entry. The others give once, few or many, or a class for an expanded clone.

CASSFPLSGFSYEQYF,TGTGCCAGCAGCTTTCCCTTATCAGGTTTCTCCTACGAGCAGTACTTC,NA,NA,TRBV5-5,TRBJ2-7
CAGAVMVGETQYF,TGTGCCGGCGCCGTTATGGTTGGAGAGACCCAGTACTTC,NA,NA,TRBV7-2,TRBJ2-5
CASSKVLGGSYNEQFF,TGTGCCAGCAGCAAAGTTTTGGGCGGATCCTACAATGAGCAGTTCTTC,NA,NA,TRBV21-1,TRBJ2-1
CATSTPGQSWEQFF,TGTGCCACGTCAACTCCGGGACAATCTTGGGAGCAGTTCTTC,NA,once,TRBV2,TRBJ2-1
CASSFSEVGDTQYF,TGTGCCAGCAGCTTCTCTGAGGTAGGAGATACGCAGTATTTT,NA,once,TRBV11-2,TRBJ2-3
CASSSGGEVFEQYF,TGTGCCAGCAGTTCGGGTGGGGAAGTCTTCGAGCAGTACTTC,NA,NA,TRBV28,TRBJ2-7
CASSQTKNEQFF,TGTGCCAGCAGCCAAACTAAAAATGAGCAGTTCTTC,NA,many,TRBV7-9,TRBJ2-1
CASSPDSLSRLIPRTDTQYF,TGCGCCAGCAGCCCGGACAGCCTTTCTCGCCTAATCCCCCGCACAGATACGCAGTATTTT,NA,NA,TRBV5-1,TRBJ2-3
CATSGGLGYEQYF,TGTGCCACCAGCGGGGGGCTTGGCTACGAGCAGTACTTC,NA,NA,TRBV15,TRBJ2-7
CASSSTFVETQYF,TGTGCCAGCAGTTCTACTTTTGTAGAGACCCAGTACTTC,NA,NA,TRBV27,TRBJ2-5
CVSSGGRTEAFF,TGTGTCAGCAGCGGCGGTCGTACTGAAGCTTTCTTT,NA,NA,TRBV9,TRBJ1-1
CAARVGRVSYNEQFF,TGTGCCGCCAGGGTAGGCAGGGTCTCCTACAATGAGCAGTTCTTC,NA,NA,TRBV6-5,TRBJ2-1
CASSFGDEQYF,TGTGCCAGCAGCTTTGGGGACGAGCAGTACTTC,NA,NA,TRBV11-2,TRBJ2-7
CASSRGNTEAFF,TGTGCCAGCAGCAGGGGAAACACTGAAGCTTTCTTT,NA,NA,TRBV5-4,TRBJ1-1
CASSVYNTGELFF,TGTGCCAGCAGCGTATATAACACCGGGGAGCTGTTTTTT,NA,NA,TRBV9,TRBJ2-2